This T cell receptor (beta chain) was identified in a study of T cells after yellow fever vaccination. Notes on the study in general: One caveat is that FACS-sorted repertoires could contain abundant clonotypes contaminating from the bulk population.

Germline V CDR1 and CDR2: MGHRA, YSYEKL. V was pared by 6 bases and J by 4 bases, with 16 bases between. The CDR3 totals 15 residues. This clonotype turned up a few times. Its antigen remains unidentified. Making TCR cDNA involved 5'RACE template switching, which added UMIs and a universal primer site. TCRdb re-called the 5' RACE reads through MiXCR, storing one row per CDR3 protein. The top ten hold over 15% of the sample, which has 300,000 or so distinct CDR3 sequences, around 7% seen once. The rearrangement links TRBV4-1 to TRBJ1-5; possible D gene TRBD1, 5 bases. The sequences come from PBMCs, collected 45 days after the first yellow fever vaccination. This sequence was found in a man aged 18 to 30 who received the YFV17D yellow fever vaccine. The CDR3 protein is CASSQQVRLNQPQHF. The CDR3 nucleotides read TGCGCCAGCAGTCAACAGGTCCGGTTAAATCAGCCCCAGCATTTT.